This T cell receptor (beta chain) was recorded in a study of human T cells and chemical hapten exposure. Study-wide background: TCR yields differed between samples (mainly from small differences in pooled library volume).

From the RACE reads, TCRdb called clonotypes with MiXCR, one entry per CDR3 protein. Of 300,000 to 400,000 distinct CDR3 sequences listed, under 8% were seen once; the top ten hold about 8%. Described time point: patch test 1, 2 weeks after DPC sensitization. Specified treatment: therapeutic diphenylcyclopropenone sensitization with weekly scalp DPC. Prior to each patch test being applied, blood was drawn. The starting material was whole blood, obtained in connection with sensitization to the hapten diphenylcyclopropenone (DPC). The receptor was derived from a woman younger than 35 with alopecia areata. Some clones in this sample may be carry-over from other donors' samples.

CDR3 sequence reads: CASSQDIGQYNEKLFF. In DNA, the CDR3 is TGCGCCAGCAGCCAAGATATAGGGCAGTATAATGAAAAACTGTTTTTT. This chain links TRBV4-3 with TRBJ1-4; no clear D. Trimming took 0 bases from V and 4 from J, leaving 12 bases between them. Germline assignment: CDR1 LGHNA and CDR2 YSLEER. The CDR3 spans 16 residues.